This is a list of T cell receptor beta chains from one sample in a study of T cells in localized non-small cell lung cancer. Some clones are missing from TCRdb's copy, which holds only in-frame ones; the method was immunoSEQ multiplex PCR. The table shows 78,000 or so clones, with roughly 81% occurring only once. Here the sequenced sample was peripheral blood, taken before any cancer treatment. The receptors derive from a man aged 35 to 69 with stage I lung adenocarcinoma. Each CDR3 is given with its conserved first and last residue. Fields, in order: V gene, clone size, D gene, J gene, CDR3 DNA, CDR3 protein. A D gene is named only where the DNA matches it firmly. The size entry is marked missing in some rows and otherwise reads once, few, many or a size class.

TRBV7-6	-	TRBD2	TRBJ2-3	TGTGCCAGCAGCTTACGAAGTGGCGGGGGGGCTACAACTAGCACAGATACGCAGTATTTT	CASSLRSGGGATTSTDTQYF
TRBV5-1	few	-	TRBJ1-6	TGCGCCAGCAGCTTTGGACAGATTGAATCACCCCTCCACTTT	CASSFGQIESPLHF
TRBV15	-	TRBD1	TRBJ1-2	TGTGCCACCAGCACAGTCCGGGACAGGGATGGCTACACCTTC	CATSTVRDRDGYTF
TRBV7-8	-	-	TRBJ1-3	TGTGCCAGCAGCTTAAGGGAGTCCGACTCTGGAAACACCATATATTTT	CASSLRESDSGNTIYF
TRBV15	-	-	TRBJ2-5	TGTGCCACCAGCAGAGATGGAAAACAGGGTGAGACCCAGTACTTC	CATSRDGKQGETQYF
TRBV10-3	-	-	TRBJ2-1	TGTGCCATCAATCAGGGCATTTCCTACAATGAGCAGTTCTTC	CAINQGISYNEQFF
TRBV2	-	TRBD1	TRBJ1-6	TGTGCCAGCAGTCAGGGGGTTCGAAGGGATTCACCCCTCCACTTT	CASSQGVRRDSPLHF
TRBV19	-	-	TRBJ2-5	TGTGCCAGTAGTATAGATGCGGGAACAGAGACCCAGTACTTC	CASSIDAGTETQYF
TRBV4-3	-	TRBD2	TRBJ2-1	TGCGCCAGCAGCCAAGATCTACTAGCGGGGGCCTACAATGAGCAGTTCTTC	CASSQDLLAGAYNEQFF
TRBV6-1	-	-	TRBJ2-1	TGTGCCACCCTTAAGGGGGGAACCCCGGGTAATGAGCAGTTCTTC	CATLKGGTPGNEQFF
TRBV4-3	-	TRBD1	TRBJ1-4	TGCGCCAGCAGCCAACAACAGGGGATAATAGATGAAAAACTGTTTTTT	CASSQQQGIIDEKLFF
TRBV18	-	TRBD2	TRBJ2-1	TGTGCCAGCTCACCCGAAGGACGGGAGGTCGGGCAGTTCTTC	CASSPEGREVGQFF
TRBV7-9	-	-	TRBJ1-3	TGTGCCAGCAGCTTCAGTTCTAGAAACACCATATATTTT	CASSFSSRNTIYF
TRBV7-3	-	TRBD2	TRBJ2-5	TGTGCCAGCAGCTTAGGTAGCGGGAGGGCCGGACTCTCAAGCGAGACCCAGTACTTC	CASSLGSGRAGLSSETQYF
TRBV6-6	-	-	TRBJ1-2	TGTGCCAGCAGTTATGAGGTCTACACCTTC	CASSYEVYTF
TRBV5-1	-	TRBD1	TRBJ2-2	TGCGCCAGCAGCTCTAGGGGACAGGGGGACACCGGGGAGCTGTTTTTT	CASSSRGQGDTGELFF
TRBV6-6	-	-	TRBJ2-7	TGTGCCAGCAGCCCCGGGCCCCAAGCAGGCGAGCAGTACTTC	CASSPGPQAGEQYF
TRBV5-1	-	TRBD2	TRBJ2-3	TGCGCCAGCAGCTTGGATAGCGGGAGTTCAGATACGCAGTATTTT	CASSLDSGSSDTQYF
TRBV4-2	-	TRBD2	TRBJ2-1	TGTGCCAGCAGCCGTTCTAGCGGGAGGGACCGGAATGAGCAGTTCTTC	CASSRSSGRDRNEQFF
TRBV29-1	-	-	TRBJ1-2	TGCAGCGTTTCGGTCGACTATGGCTACACCTTC	CSVSVDYGYTF
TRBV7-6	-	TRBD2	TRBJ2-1	TGTGCCAGCAGCTTAGGACTAGCGGGGGGAGGCAATGAGCAGTTCTTC	CASSLGLAGGGNEQFF
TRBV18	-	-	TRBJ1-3	TGTGCCAGCTCACCGACTGGCGCAGGGCTATATTTT	CASSPTGAGLYF
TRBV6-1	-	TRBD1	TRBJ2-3	TGTGCCAGCAGTGTTACAGGGGGTTCAGATACGCAGTATTTT	CASSVTGGSDTQYF
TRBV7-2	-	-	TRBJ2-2	TGTGCCAGCAGCCGTATGGGATCAGCCGGGGAGCTGTTTTTT	CASSRMGSAGELFF
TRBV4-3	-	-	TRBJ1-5	TGCGCCAGCAGAGATAGGGAAGATAGCAATCAGCCCCAGCATTTT	CASRDREDSNQPQHF
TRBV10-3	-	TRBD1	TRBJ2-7	TGTGCCATCAGTGATCCGAACTCGGACAGGGCTGGGGAGCAGTACTTC	CAISDPNSDRAGEQYF
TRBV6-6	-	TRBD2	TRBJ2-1	TGTGCCAGCAGTACCGCCGGACTAGCGGGATACAATGAGCAGTTCTTC	CASSTAGLAGYNEQFF
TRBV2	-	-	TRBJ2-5	TGTGCCAGCGGAAAGACCCAAGAGACCCAGTACTTC	CASGKTQETQYF
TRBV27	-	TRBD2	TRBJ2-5	TGTGCCAGCAGATCACCGGGACTAGCGGGACCGGAGACCCAGTACTTC	CASRSPGLAGPETQYF
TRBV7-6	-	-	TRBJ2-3	TGTGCCAGCAGCCCGGGACCCTCTACCCAGGGGGATACGCAGTATTTT	CASSPGPSTQGDTQYF
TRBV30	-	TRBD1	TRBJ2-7	TGTGCCTGGGCACCGGGACAGTACCTTCCCTCATCCTACGAGCAGTACTTC	CAWAPGQYLPSSYEQYF
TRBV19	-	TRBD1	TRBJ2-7	TGTGCCAGTAGTGCCAGGGGGCTCGACGAGCAGTACTTC	CASSARGLDEQYF
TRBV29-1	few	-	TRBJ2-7	TGCAGCGTTGGGCCGGGACGCCCCCGGGACGAGCAGTACTTC	CSVGPGRPRDEQYF
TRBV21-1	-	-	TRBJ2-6	TGTGCCAGCAGCATGGGTCGCAATCGCGGGCCTGGGGCCAACGTCCTGACTTTC	CASSMGRNRGPGANVLTF
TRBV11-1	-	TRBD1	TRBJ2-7	TGTGCCAGCAGCTTCACTGACAGGGGCAACGAGCAGTACTTC	CASSFTDRGNEQYF
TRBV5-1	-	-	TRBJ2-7	TGCGCCAGCAGCTTCGCGGCCACCTACGAGCAGTACTTC	CASSFAATYEQYF
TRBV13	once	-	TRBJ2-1	TGTGCCAGCAGCTCCCCCTCGGGGAATGAGCAGTTCTTC	CASSSPSGNEQFF
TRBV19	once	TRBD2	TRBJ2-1	TGTGCCAGTAGTCCCGGACTAGCGAAAGAGCAGTTCTTC	CASSPGLAKEQFF
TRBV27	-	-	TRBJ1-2	TGTGCCAGCAGTTCCTCCTCTCTTAACTATGGCTACACCTTC	CASSSSSLNYGYTF
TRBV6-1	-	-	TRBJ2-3	TGTGCCAGCAGTGAATGGGGAGGAGATACGCAGTATTTT	CASSEWGGDTQYF
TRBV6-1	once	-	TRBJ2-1	TGTGCCAGCAAGTTAGGGGGGGCCTACAATGAGCAGTTCTTC	CASKLGGAYNEQFF
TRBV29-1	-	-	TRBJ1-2	TGCAGCGTTGGGGAGGGCAACGGCTACACCTTC	CSVGEGNGYTF
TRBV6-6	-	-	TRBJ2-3	TGTGCCAGCAGTTACGTATCTAGCACAGATACGCAGTATTTT	CASSYVSSTDTQYF
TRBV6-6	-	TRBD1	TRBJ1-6	TGTGCCAGCAGTCCGAGACAGGGAAGTTCACCCCTCCACTTT	CASSPRQGSSPLHF
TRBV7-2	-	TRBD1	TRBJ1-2	TGTGCCAGCAGCCTAAGAGACAGGGATGGCTACACCTTC	CASSLRDRDGYTF
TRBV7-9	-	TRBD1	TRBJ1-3	TGTGCCAGCAGCTTCGGGACAGGGGTTGGAAACACCATATATTTT	CASSFGTGVGNTIYF
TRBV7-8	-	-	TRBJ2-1	TGTGCCAGCCGCCTTACCGGGGGTCTTTACAATGAGCAGTTCTTC	CASRLTGGLYNEQFF
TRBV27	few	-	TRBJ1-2	TGTGCCAGCTCACCGTCCAGCCGGCGGGGACAACGCCCTAACTATGGCTACACCTTC	CASSPSSRRGQRPNYGYTF